This T cell receptor (beta chain) was profiled in a study of cytomegalovirus exposure and HLA in healthy donors. The study, taken as a whole, reports: Later on, an analysis showed TCR association rates differing by HLA locus, with DRB1 the most and HLA-C the fewest.

In regard to this clone: Its antigen is as yet unknown.

Primers included in the PCR were 60 Vbeta and 13 Jbeta primers. Under the authors' procedure: Unique TCR beta chains totaled some 80 million in a later count, with roughly 10 million of them shared. Here immunoSEQ multiplex PCR was the method, and the copy in TCRdb shows in-frame clones only, minus some. D and trimming were read from the DNA, whereas the V and J calls and clone size are those reported in that table. The repertoire holds about 95,000 clones, around 79% seen once, with 4.5% to 6% in the top ten. V lost 4 bases to trimming and J lost 6 bases, with 16 bases between them. Germline V gives CDR1 SQVTM, CDR2 ANQGSEA. The CDR3 is 13 residues long.

The rearrangement links TRBV29-1 to TRBJ2-7, with D possibly TRBD1 on 6 matching bases. Sequencing input: PBMCs. The TCR sequence derives from a middle-aged woman in good health and CMV-seronegative. The CDR3 coding sequence is TGCAGCGTTGCAAGTCAGGGGTTAGGCGAGCAGTACTTC. This gives the protein CSVASQGLGEQYF.